This T cell receptor (beta chain) emerged from a study of shared clonotypes between healthy human individuals. Profiled with immunoSEQ multiplex PCR; TCRdb holds only in-frame clones, not every one. The table includes more than 1 million clones, 78% detected once. From germline, CDR1 is SNHLY and CDR2 FYNNEI. V shed 8 bases and J shed 8 bases, with 13 bases lying between them. The CDR3 is 12 residues long. The donor population consisted of healthy HIV-negative adults with no recent acute infections or vaccinations. The donors were all Caucasian adults (living in Nashville, Tennessee). CD4+ cells underwent separation, giving CD45RA+ naive and CD45RA-negative memory subsets. Study-level findings and limits: Investigators collected only blood, and repertoires in tissues likely differ.

Concerning this clone: Antigen: not known.

Sequencing input: memory CD4+ T cells from PBMCs. Specified subset: CD45RA-negative fraction. The J gene is TRBJ2-1, the V gene TRBV2, with D unclear. This clonotype was obtained from a man between 18 and 35 years old in good health. Some clones in this sample may be carry-over from other donors' samples. CDR3 amino acids: CASPRAVDEQFF. The CDR3 DNA reads TGTGCCAGCCCCCGGGCAGTCGATGAGCAGTTCTTC.